Below are 18 T cell receptor beta chains sequenced from a single sample in a study of T cell responses to AZD1222 COVID-19 vaccine. Assay: immunoSEQ multiplex PCR; the TCRdb copy retains only in-frame clones and omits some. The table lists about 140,000 clones, about 92% of them singletons. The sample in question was peripheral blood, obtained 28 days after the second AZD1222 dose. Receptors were obtained from an adult who received the AZD1222 COVID-19 vaccine.

This clone was found once. The chain uses TRBV28 and TRBJ2-3; no reliable D call. V dropped 2 bases and J dropped 0 bases, with 6 bases sitting between them. Germline V gene sequence: CDR1 MDHEN, CDR2 SYDVKM. The CDR3 is 14 amino acids. CDR3 protein: CASSLRPSTDTQYF. Written as DNA, the CDR3 is TGTGCCAGCAGTTTACGGCCAAGCACAGATACGCAGTATTTT.

The chain joins TRBV4-3 to TRBJ1-4; D not resolved. Trimming pared 3 bases from V and 2 bases from J, leaving 10 bases between. Per the germline V gene, CDR1 is LGHNA and CDR2 is YSLEER. CDR3 length: 15 residues. The CDR3: CASSQPGTTNEKLFF. For the CDR3, the DNA is TGCGCCAGCAGCCAGCCCGGTACGACTAATGAAAAACTGTTTTTT.

This clone was detected once. CDR3 loop: CASSSTGTGGSDTEAFF. The CDR3 DNA sequence: TGTGCCAGCAGCTCAACCGGGACAGGGGGCTCGGACACTGAAGCTTTCTTT. V and J are TRBV7-2 and TRBJ1-1; 12 bases are shared with TRBD1. CDR1 is SGHTA, CDR2 FQGNSA, per germline. The V gene end was trimmed by 4 bases and the J gene end by 3 bases; junction bases not matched to a gene: 9. The CDR3 is made up of 17 amino acids.

The gene calls are TRBV5-6 and TRBJ1-3; D remains unclear. Germline-derived CDR1 and CDR2 are SGHDT and YYEEEE. Trimming removed 2 bases from V and 0 bases from J, with 6 bases in between. The CDR3 contains 14 residues. CDR3 nucleotides: TGTGCCAGCAGCTTACCGAGCTCTGGAAACACCATATATTTT. It yields the protein CASSLPSSGNTIYF. Filled out from reference TRBV5-6 and TRBJ1-3, the complete variable domain reads DAGVTQSPTHLIKTRGQQVTLRCSPKSGHDTVSWYQQALGQGPQFIFQYYEEEERQRGNFPDRFSGHQFPNYSSELNVNALLLGDSALYLCASSLPSSGNTIYFGEGSWLTVV.

The CDR3 is CAISGSPSDRGNEQFF. The CDR3 DNA is TGTGCCATCAGTGGGTCCCCATCTGACAGGGGAAATGAGCAGTTCTTC. The chain is built from TRBV10-3 and TRBJ2-1; 8 nucleotides align to TRBD1. J gave up 7 bases and V 4 bases, and 12 bases lay outside the gene matches. This CDR3 region has 16 residues. Germline V lookup: CDR1 ENHRY, CDR2 SYGVKD.

The chain couples TRBV28 to TRBJ1-1, with TRBD1 matching over 11 bases. V shed 3 bases and J 4 bases; nucleotides not matched to a gene: 4. The CDR3 covers 15 residues. Germline V lookup: CDR1 MDHEN, CDR2 SYDVKM. CDR3 sequence (DNA): TGTGCCAGCAGTTTGGACAGGGGGCCGGGCACTGAAGCTTTCTTT. It yields the protein CASSLDRGPGTEAFF.

This chain connects TRBV18 to TRBJ2-2; no clear D. V gave up 3 bases and J gave up 4 bases, with 15 bases separating them. Germline V lookup: CDR1 KGHSH, CDR2 LQKENI. The CDR3 is 16 amino acids. Here the CDR3 reads CASSPRLSDGTGELFF. The CDR3 nucleotides are TGTGCCAGCTCACCCCGACTCAGCGATGGCACCGGGGAGCTGTTTTTT.

This chain connects TRBV2 to TRBJ2-2; TRBD1 is a possible D gene (6 bases). Deletions cut 1 base from V and 1 base from J, with 10 bases between. Per the germline V gene, CDR1 is SNHLY and CDR2 is FYNNEI. The CDR3 covers 16 residues. The CDR3 DNA reads TGTGCCAGCAGTGAAGTCCAACAGGGGAACACCGGGGAGCTGTTTTTT. The encoded protein is CASSEVQQGNTGELFF.

The chain links TRBV12-3 or TRBV12-4 to TRBJ2-2, with no clear D. V was clipped by 6 bases and J by 6 bases, with 11 bases between them. This CDR3 has 13 amino acids. DNA for the CDR3: TGTGCCAGCAGAAGGGTTAATGCCGGGGAGCTGTTTTTT. Translated: CASRRVNAGELFF.

The genes are TRBV2 and TRBJ2-1; D is ambiguous. The V end lost 7 bases, the J end lost 8 bases, and 9 bases lay between the germline ends. The germline V gene encodes CDR1 SNHLY and CDR2 FYNNEI. CDR3 length equals 11 residues. CDR3 nucleotide sequence: TGTGCCAGCATAGCCGGGCATGAGCAGTTCTTC. Protein sequence: CASIAGHEQFF.

The chain has TRBV4-1 and TRBJ1-2, with 8 bases aligning to TRBD1. The CDR3 runs to 15 residues. CDR1 MGHRA and CDR2 YSYEKL come from the germline V gene. Trimming removed 6 bases from V and 0 bases from J; junction bases left unmatched: 6. In DNA form, the CDR3 reads TGCGCCAGCAGAGCCCAGGGGGCTCCTAACTATGGCTACACCTTC. It specifies CASRAQGAPNYGYTF.

This rearrangement joins TRBV28 to TRBJ1-1; the D gene is possibly TRBD1 (5 bases). The CDR3 is 13 residues long. V shed 4 bases and J shed 5 bases, with 11 bases lying between them. The germline V gene has CDR1 MDHEN and CDR2 SYDVKM. CDR3 nucleotides: TGTGCCAGCAGTTCATCCTGGGGGACTGAAGCTTTCTTT. Amino acid sequence: CASSSSWGTEAFF.

The rearrangement uses TRBV18 and TRBJ2-7, with D unresolved. CDR3 size: 14 residues. Germline V gene lookup returns CDR1 KGHSH and CDR2 LQKENI. Between the trimmed V and J ends, which lost 0 bases and 0 bases, there was a span of 6 bases. CDR3 amino acids: CASSPPSPSYEQYF. The CDR3 nucleotides are TGTGCCAGCTCACCACCGAGCCCCTCCTACGAGCAGTACTTC.

V usage is TRBV29-1 and J usage is TRBJ2-5; possibly TRBD1 for D (6 bases). Germline lookup yields CDR1 SQVTM and CDR2 ANQGSEA. Trimming removed 6 bases from V and 1 base from J, with 12 bases in between. The CDR3 is 13 residues long. The CDR3 DNA is TGCAGCGTGGTTGGGACATCCCAAGAGACCCAGTACTTC. Protein sequence: CSVVGTSQETQYF.

The chain uses TRBV7-9 and TRBJ1-6; D call uncertain. Germline V gene sequence: CDR1 SEHNR, CDR2 FQNEAQ (reference sequence). V was cut by 1 base and J by 7 bases, with 8 bases left in between. The CDR3 length is 14 residues. As DNA, the CDR3 is TGTGCCAGCAGCTTAGAGGCGATAAATTCACCCCTCCACTTT. Translating it yields CASSLEAINSPLHF. The full variable domain, its missing parts supplied by reference TRBV7-9 and TRBJ1-6, is DTGVSQNPRHKITKRGQNVTFRCDPISEHNRLYWYRQTLGQGPEFLTYFQNEAQLEKSRLLSDRFSAERPKGSFSTLEIQRTEQGDSAMYLCASSLEAINSPLHFGNGTRLTVT.

The chain couples TRBV28 to TRBJ1-1; D call uncertain. Germline assignment: CDR1 MDHEN and CDR2 SYDVKM. This CDR3 has 14 amino acids. V gave up 7 bases and J gave up 2 bases, with 14 bases separating them. CDR3 DNA sequence: TGTGCCAGCACCCCTCCCCGGGAAAACACTGAAGCTTTCTTT. Residues: CASTPPRENTEAFF.

The chain carries TRBV19 and TRBJ2-1; 7 nucleotides line up with TRBD1. Looked up from germline, CDR1 is LNHDA and CDR2 is SQIVND (reference sequence). The CDR3 has 14 residues. V was clipped by 5 bases and J by 8 bases; unmatched bases: 9. CDR3 sequence: CASSLQTGRHEQFF. For the CDR3, the DNA is TGTGCCAGTAGTCTACAGACAGGGCGGCATGAGCAGTTCTTC.

The CDR3 loop reads CASSLSGEDNEQFF. DNA for the CDR3: TGTGCCAGCAGCTTATCAGGGGAGGACAATGAGCAGTTCTTC. This chain uses TRBV7-9 with TRBJ2-1; TRBD1 or TRBD2 may be the D gene (6 bases each). Trimming shortened V by 2 bases and J by 5 bases, and 10 bases separated the two germline ends. Per the germline V gene, CDR1 is SEHNR and CDR2 is FQNEAQ (reference sequence). This CDR3 is 14 amino acids long.